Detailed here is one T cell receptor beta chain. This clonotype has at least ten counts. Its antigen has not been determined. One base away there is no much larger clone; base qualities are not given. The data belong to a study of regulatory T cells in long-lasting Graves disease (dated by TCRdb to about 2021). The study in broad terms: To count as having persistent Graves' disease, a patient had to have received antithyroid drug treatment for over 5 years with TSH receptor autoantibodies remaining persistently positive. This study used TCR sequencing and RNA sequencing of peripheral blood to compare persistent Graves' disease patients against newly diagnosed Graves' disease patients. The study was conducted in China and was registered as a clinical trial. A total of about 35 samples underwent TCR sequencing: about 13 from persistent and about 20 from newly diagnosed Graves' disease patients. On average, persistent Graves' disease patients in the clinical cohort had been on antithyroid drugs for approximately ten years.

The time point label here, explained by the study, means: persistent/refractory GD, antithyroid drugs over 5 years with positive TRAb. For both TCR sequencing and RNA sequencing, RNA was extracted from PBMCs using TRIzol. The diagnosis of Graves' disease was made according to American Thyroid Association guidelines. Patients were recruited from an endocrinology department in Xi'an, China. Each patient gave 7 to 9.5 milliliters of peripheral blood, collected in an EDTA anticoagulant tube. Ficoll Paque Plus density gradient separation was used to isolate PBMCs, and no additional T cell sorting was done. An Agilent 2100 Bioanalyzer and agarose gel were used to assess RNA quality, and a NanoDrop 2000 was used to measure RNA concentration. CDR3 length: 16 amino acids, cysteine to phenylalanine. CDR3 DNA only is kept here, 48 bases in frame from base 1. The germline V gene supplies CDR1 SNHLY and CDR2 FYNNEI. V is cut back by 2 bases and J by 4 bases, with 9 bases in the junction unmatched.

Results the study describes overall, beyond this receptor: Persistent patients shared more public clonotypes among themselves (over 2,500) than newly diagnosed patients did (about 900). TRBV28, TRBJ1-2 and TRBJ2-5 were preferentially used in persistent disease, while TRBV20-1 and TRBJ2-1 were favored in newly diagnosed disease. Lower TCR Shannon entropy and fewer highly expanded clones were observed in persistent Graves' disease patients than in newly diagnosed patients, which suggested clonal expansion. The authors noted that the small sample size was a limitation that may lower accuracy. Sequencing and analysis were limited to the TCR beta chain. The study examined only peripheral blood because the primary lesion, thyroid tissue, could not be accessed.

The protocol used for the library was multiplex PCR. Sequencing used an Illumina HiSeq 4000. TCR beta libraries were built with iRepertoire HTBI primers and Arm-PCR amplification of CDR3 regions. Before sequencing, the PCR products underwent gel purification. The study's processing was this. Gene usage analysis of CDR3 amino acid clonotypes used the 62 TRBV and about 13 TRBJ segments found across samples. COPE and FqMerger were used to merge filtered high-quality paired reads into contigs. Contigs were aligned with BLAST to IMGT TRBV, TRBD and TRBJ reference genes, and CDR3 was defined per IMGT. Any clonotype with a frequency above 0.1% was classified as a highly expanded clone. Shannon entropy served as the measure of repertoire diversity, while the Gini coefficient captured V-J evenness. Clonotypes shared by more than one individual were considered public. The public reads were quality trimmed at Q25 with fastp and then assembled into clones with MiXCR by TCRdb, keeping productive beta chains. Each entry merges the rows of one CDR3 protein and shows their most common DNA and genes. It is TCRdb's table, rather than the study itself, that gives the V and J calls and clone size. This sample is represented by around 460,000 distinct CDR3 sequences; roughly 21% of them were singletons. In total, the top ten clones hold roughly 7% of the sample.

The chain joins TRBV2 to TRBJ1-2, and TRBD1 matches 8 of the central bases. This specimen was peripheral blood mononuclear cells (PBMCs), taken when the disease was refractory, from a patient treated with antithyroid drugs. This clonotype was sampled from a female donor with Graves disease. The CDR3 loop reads CASSEWRVTGAYGYTF. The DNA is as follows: TGTGCCAGCAGTGAATGGCGAGTGACAGGGGCCTATGGCTACACCTTC.